This TCR beta chain was observed in a study of T cells expressing NK-cell markers. The wider study: Sorted CD3+CD56-NKG2C+, CD3+CD56+NKG2C- and CD3+CD56+NKG2C+ T cells were the source of the TCR beta repertoires. Seven HCMV-seropositive donors and one seronegative donor made up the eight sequenced donors. Study findings and constraints: Similarly, these clonotypes led the CD3+CD56-NKG2C+ fraction as well in a few donors.

Scientists made TCR beta cDNA using 5'RACE template switching with UMIs. Reanalyzing the 5' RACE reads, TCRdb keeps one entry per CDR3 protein, without DNA. The sample has about 150,000 distinct CDR3 sequences; the top ten hold about 39%. Concerning this clonotype itself: Its antigen is unknown.

CDR3 length equals 14 residues. Looked up from germline, CDR1 is DFQATT and CDR2 is SNEGSKA (reference sequence). The source is a woman aged 50 to 60 in good health. The gene calls are TRBV20-1 and TRBJ2-5; TCRdb's D gene call, TRBD2, goes unchecked for lack of DNA. The sample consisted of blood T cells: a sorted CD56 or NKG2C T cell subset, CD4+ or CD8+ T cells, or bulk PBMC T cells (not recorded which). The CDR3 sequence: CSAPRLGDLETQYF.